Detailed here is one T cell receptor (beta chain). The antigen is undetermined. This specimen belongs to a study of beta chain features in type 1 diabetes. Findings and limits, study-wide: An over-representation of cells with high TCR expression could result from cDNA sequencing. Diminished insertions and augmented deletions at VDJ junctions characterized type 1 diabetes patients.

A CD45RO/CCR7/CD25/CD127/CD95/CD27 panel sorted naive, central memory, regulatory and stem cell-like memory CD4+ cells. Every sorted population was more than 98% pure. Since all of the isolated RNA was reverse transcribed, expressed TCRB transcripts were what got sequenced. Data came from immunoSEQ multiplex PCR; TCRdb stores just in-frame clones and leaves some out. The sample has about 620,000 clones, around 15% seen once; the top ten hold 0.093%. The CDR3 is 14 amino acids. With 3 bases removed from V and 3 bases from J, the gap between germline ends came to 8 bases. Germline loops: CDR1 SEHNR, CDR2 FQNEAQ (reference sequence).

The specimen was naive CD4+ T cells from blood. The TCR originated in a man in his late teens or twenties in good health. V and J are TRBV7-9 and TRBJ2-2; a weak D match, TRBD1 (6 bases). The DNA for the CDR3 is TGTGCCAGCAGCTTGGGACAACACACCGGGGAGCTGTTTTTT. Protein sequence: CASSLGQHTGELFF.